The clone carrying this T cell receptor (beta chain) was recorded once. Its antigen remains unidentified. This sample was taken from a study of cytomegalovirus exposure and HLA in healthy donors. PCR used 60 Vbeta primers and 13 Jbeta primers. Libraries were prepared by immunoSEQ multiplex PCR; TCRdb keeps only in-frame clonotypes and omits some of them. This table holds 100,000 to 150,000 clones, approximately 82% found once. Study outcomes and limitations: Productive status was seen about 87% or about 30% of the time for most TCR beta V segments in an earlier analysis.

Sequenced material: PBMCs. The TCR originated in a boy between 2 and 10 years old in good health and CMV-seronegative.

The CDR3, as DNA: TGTGCCAGCAGCCCCGTTAGCCGACAGCCCCAGCATTTT. This translates into CASSPVSRQPQHF. The chain uses TRBV6-5 and TRBJ1-5; D not resolved. CDR1 is MNHEY, CDR2 SVGAGI, per germline. The CDR3 consists of 13 residues. The ends were cut back, 6 bases at V and 7 bases at J, with 13 bases in the middle.